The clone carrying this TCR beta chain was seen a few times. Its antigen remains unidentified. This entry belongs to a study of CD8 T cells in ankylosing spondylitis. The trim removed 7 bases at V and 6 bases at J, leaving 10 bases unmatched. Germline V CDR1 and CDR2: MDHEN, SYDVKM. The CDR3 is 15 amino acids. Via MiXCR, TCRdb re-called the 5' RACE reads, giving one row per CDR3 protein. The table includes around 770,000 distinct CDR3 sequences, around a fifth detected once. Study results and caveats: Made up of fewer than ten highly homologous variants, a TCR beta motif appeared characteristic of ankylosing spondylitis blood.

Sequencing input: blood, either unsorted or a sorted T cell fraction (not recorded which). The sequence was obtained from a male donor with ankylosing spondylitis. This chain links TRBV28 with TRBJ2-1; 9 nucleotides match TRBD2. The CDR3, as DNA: TGTGCCAGCACCATTAGCGGGAGTACGGGCAATGAGCAGTTCTTC. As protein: CASTISGSTGNEQFF.